One and the same sample provided the 30 T cell receptor beta chains below, sequenced in a study of cytomegalovirus exposure and HLA in healthy donors. Primers: 60 Vbeta forward and 13 Jbeta reverse. TCRdb keeps only in-frame clones here, not all; method: immunoSEQ multiplex PCR. The sample has 190,000 or so clones; around 83% are singletons. The sequenced material came from PBMCs. The receptors stem from a man between 45 and 60 years old in good health and CMV-seronegative.

V is TRBV9 and J is TRBJ2-5; 9 bases fit TRBD2. Germline loops: CDR1 SGDLS, CDR2 YYNGEE. This CDR3 has 16 amino acids. V was clipped by 4 bases and J by 5 bases; unmatched bases: 12. The CDR3 sequence is CASSPNRRGGGETQYF. CDR3 sequence (DNA): TGTGCCAGCAGCCCCAACCGGCGGGGGGGTGGGGAGACCCAGTACTTC.

The chain combines TRBV4-3 with TRBJ1-3, with D maybe TRBD1 (5 bases). Germline assignment: CDR1 LGHNA and CDR2 YSLEER. The CDR3 sequence is 16 residues long. Trimming left V 0 bases short and J 1 base short, with 10 bases between. In nucleotides, the CDR3 is TGCGCCAGCAGCCAAGATTGGGGGGGATCTGGAAACACCATATATTTT. This encodes CASSQDWGGSGNTIYF.

This clone came up a few times. The rearrangement links TRBV14 to TRBJ2-7, with a tentative D call TRBD2 (5 bases). Deletions cut 8 bases from V and 7 bases from J, with 21 bases between. This CDR3 has 14 amino acids. Germline assignment: CDR1 SGHDN and CDR2 FVKESK. In DNA form, the CDR3 reads TGTGCCAGCGCGGAGATCAGCGGCCAACCGGAGCAGTACTTC. Translation: CASAEISGQPEQYF. Variable domain in full (rest from reference TRBV14 and TRBJ2-7): EAGVTQFPSHSVIEKGQTVTLRCDPISGHDNLYWYRRVMGKEIKFLLHFVKESKQDESGMPNNRFLAERTGGTYSTLKVQPAELEDSGVYFCASAEISGQPEQYFGPGTRLTVT.

The J gene is TRBJ2-5, the V gene TRBV7-6; D may be TRBD1 (6 bases). This CDR3 contains 15 residues. Germline V gives CDR1 SGHVS, CDR2 FNYEAQ. V lost 2 bases, J lost 2 bases, and 12 bases lay in between. CDR3 nucleotide sequence: TGTGCCAGCAGCTTAACAGGGAGTCGGCAAGAGACCCAGTACTTC. Encoded protein: CASSLTGSRQETQYF.

This rearrangement joins TRBV18 to TRBJ1-1, with 8 bases fitting TRBD1. V shed 6 bases and J 0 bases; nucleotides not matched to a gene: 3. The CDR3 spans 14 residues. Germline CDR1 reads KGHSH; CDR2 reads LQKENI. CDR3 amino acids: CASSSDRVNTEAFF. The CDR3 DNA follows: TGTGCCAGCTCTTCGGACAGGGTGAACACTGAAGCTTTCTTT.

This chain joins TRBV18 and TRBJ1-1; the D is unclear. From germline, CDR1 is KGHSH and CDR2 LQKENI. This CDR3 is built from 12 residues. V was shortened by 3 bases and J by 3 bases, with 5 bases between the two germline ends. The CDR3 is CASSPQYTEAFF. CDR3 DNA sequence: TGTGCCAGCTCACCCCAGTACACTGAAGCTTTCTTT.

The V call is TRBV7-9, the J call TRBJ1-5, with D unclear. The CDR3 has 14 amino acids. CDR1 SEHNR and CDR2 FQNEAQ come from the germline V gene (reference sequence). Trimming removed 4 bases from V and 3 bases from J, with 10 bases in between. The CDR3 sequence: CASSSWTDNQPQHF. CDR3 DNA: TGTGCCAGCAGCTCCTGGACTGACAATCAGCCCCAGCATTTT.

The V and J genes are TRBV18 and TRBJ2-5, with D tentatively TRBD2 (6 bases). V was pared by 1 base and J by 5 bases, with 11 bases between. Germline loops: CDR1 KGHSH, CDR2 LQKENI. CDR3 length: 14 residues. The chain's CDR3 is CASSPRMGRETQYF. The CDR3 nucleotides read TGTGCCAGCTCACCACGGATGGGGAGGGAGACCCAGTACTTC.

The chain recombines TRBV30 with TRBJ1-3; D is unclear. V shed 1 base and J shed 2 bases, with 9 bases lying between them. This CDR3 is 14 amino acids long. Looked up from germline, CDR1 is GTSNPN and CDR2 is SVGIG (reference sequence). CDR3 in amino acids: CAWSARVTGNTIYF. DNA of the CDR3: TGTGCCTGGAGTGCGAGGGTAACTGGAAACACCATATATTTT. The full variable domain, its missing parts supplied by reference TRBV30 and TRBJ1-3, is SQTIHQWPATLVQPVGSPLSLECTVEGTSNPNLYWYRQAAGRGLQLLFYSVGIGQISSEVPQNLSASRPQDRQFILSSKKLLLSDSGFYLCAWSARVTGNTIYFGEGSWLTVV.

CDR3: CASSYPPGGTDTQYF. The DNA of the CDR3 is TGCGCCAGCAGCTATCCCCCGGGGGGCACAGATACGCAGTATTTT. V usage is TRBV5-1 and J usage is TRBJ2-3, with D perhaps TRBD2 (6 bases). The CDR3 length is 15 residues. V lost 3 bases and J 1 base, leaving 12 bases between the germline ends. CDR1 and CDR2 (germline): SGHRS, YFSETQ.

This rearrangement joins TRBV10-3 to TRBJ2-2, with a weak D call TRBD1 (6 bases). The CDR3 contains 13 residues. Germline V gives CDR1 ENHRY, CDR2 SYGVKD. Deletions cut 4 bases from V and 6 bases from J, with 9 bases between. CDR3 sequence (DNA): TGTGCCATCAGTGCACAGGGTCCCGGGGAGCTGTTTTTT. This encodes CAISAQGPGELFF.

This chain uses TRBV28 with TRBJ2-5; 9 bases are shared with TRBD2. CDR3 length: 13 residues. The ends lost 7 bases at V and 7 bases at J; junction bases unmatched: 7. The germline V gene encodes CDR1 MDHEN and CDR2 SYDVKM. CDR3 protein: CASIRGRGGTQYF. For the CDR3, the DNA is TGTGCCAGCATACGCGGGAGGGGGGGGACCCAGTACTTC. Looking up the rest from reference TRBV28 and TRBJ2-5 gives the full variable domain: DVKVTQSSRYLVKRTGEKVFLECVQDMDHENMFWYRQDPGLGLRLIYFSYDVKMKEKGDIPEGYSVSREKKERFSLILESASTNQTSMYLCASIRGRGGTQYFGPGTRLLVL.

The chain is built from TRBV2 and TRBJ1-6; D is perhaps TRBD1 (6 bases). V dropped 6 bases and J dropped 10 bases, with 19 bases sitting between them. Germline loops: CDR1 SNHLY, CDR2 FYNNEI. CDR3 length: 15 residues. CDR3 DNA sequence: TGTGCCAGCAGCCCAGGGTTTTACACAGGGTCACCCCTCCACTTT. This sequence encodes CASSPGFYTGSPLHF.

The chain combines TRBV5-1 with TRBJ2-1; D ambiguous. CDR1 and CDR2 from the germline V gene are SGHRS and YFSETQ. With 3 bases removed from V and 1 base from J, the gap between germline ends came to 11 bases. The CDR3 covers 15 residues. CDR3 region: CASSSDLSSYNEQFF. The CDR3 nucleotides read TGCGCCAGCAGCTCCGACTTATCATCCTACAATGAGCAGTTCTTC. Looking up the rest from reference TRBV5-1 and TRBJ2-1 gives the full variable domain: KAGVTQTPRYLIKTRGQQVTLSCSPISGHRSVSWYQQTPGQGLQFLFEYFSETQRNKGNFPGRFSGRQFSNSRSEMNVSTLELGDSALYLCASSSDLSSYNEQFFGPGTRLTVL.

The gene calls are TRBV5-6 and TRBJ2-2; the D gene is possibly TRBD1 (6 bases). Trimming stripped 3 bases from V and 1 base from J, with 13 bases between. Germline V gene lookup returns CDR1 SGHDT and CDR2 YYEEEE. The CDR3 runs 16 residues. CDR3 sequence reads: CASSYSRGRNTGELFF. The CDR3 DNA reads TGTGCCAGCAGCTATTCTAGGGGGAGGAACACCGGGGAGCTGTTTTTT.

The chain combines TRBV7-2 with TRBJ1-2; D unclear. Trimming left V 11 bases short and J 7 bases short, with 8 bases between. The germline CDR1 and CDR2 sequences are SGHTA and FQGNSA. This CDR3 contains 9 residues. The CDR3 DNA follows: TGTGCCGGCTCTAGTGGCTACACCTTC. Its protein product is CAGSSGYTF.

This chain uses TRBV6-6 with TRBJ2-3; TRBD1 matches at 7 bases. The junction had 3 bases not matched to a gene; V was cut back by 6 bases and J by 0 bases. The germline V gene has CDR1 MNHNY and CDR2 SVGAGI (reference sequence). This CDR3 has 14 residues. CDR3 coding DNA: TGTGCCAGCAGACAGGGGTTGAGCACAGATACGCAGTATTTT. Translating gives CASRQGLSTDTQYF.

V gene TRBV2 combines with J gene TRBJ2-7; TRBD1 matches 9 bases. V shed 4 bases and J 4 bases; nucleotides not matched to a gene: 8. CDR3 size: 15 residues. The germline gives CDR1 SNHLY, CDR2 FYNNEI. CDR3 in amino acids: CASSVRGQGPYEQYF. CDR3 nucleotide sequence: TGTGCCAGCAGTGTCCGGGGACAGGGTCCTTACGAGCAGTACTTC.

A remark on this clone: A read error may account for a junction end that differs from germline. V is TRBV7-9 and J is TRBJ1-1; no firm D call. Germline CDR1 reads SEHNR; CDR2 reads FQNEAQ (reference sequence). This CDR3 spans 15 amino acids. The CDR3 sequence is CSSSLPEAGNTEAFF. CDR3 coding DNA: TGTTCCAGCAGCTTACCCGAGGCGGGGAACACTGAAGCTTTCTTT.

This chain uses TRBV5-1 with TRBJ2-1; 7 bases are shared with TRBD2. The CDR3 has 14 residues. V was pared by 6 bases and J by 7 bases, with 10 bases of the junction left unmatched. From germline, CDR1 is SGHRS and CDR2 YFSETQ. The CDR3 here is CASKQAGNRNEQFF. The CDR3 DNA follows: TGCGCCAGCAAGCAAGCGGGAAATAGAAATGAGCAGTTCTTC.

V usage is TRBV5-5 and J usage is TRBJ2-1, with 9 bases matching TRBD1. The germline V gene encodes CDR1 SGHKS and CDR2 YYEKEE (reference sequence). The junction had 7 bases not matched to a gene; V was cut back by 5 bases and J by 4 bases. CDR3 length equals 15 residues. In DNA, the CDR3 is TGTGCCAGCAGGACCCCCGGGACAGGGTACAATGAGCAGTTCTTC. Translated: CASRTPGTGYNEQFF. The entire variable domain, with the rest obtained from reference TRBV5-5 and TRBJ2-1, is as follows: DAGVTQSPTHLIKTRGQQVTLRCSPISGHKSVSWYQQVLGQGPQFIFQYYEKEERGRGNFPDRFSARQFPNYSSELNVNALLLGDSALYLCASRTPGTGYNEQFFGPGTRLTVL.

This rearrangement joins TRBV6-6 to TRBJ2-5; 8 bases map to TRBD1. The CDR3 totals 15 residues. Germline lookup yields CDR1 MNHNY and CDR2 SVGAGI (reference sequence). The ends lost 2 bases at V and 5 bases at J; junction bases unmatched: 7. This CDR3 is CASSYATGAGETQYF. The CDR3 DNA is TGTGCCAGCAGTTACGCGACAGGGGCTGGGGAGACCCAGTACTTC.

J is TRBJ2-7 and V is TRBV14, with 9 positions matching TRBD1. The CDR3 is 13 amino acids. Per the germline V gene, CDR1 is SGHDN and CDR2 is FVKESK. V was clipped by 8 bases and J by 0 bases; unmatched bases: 2. This chain's CDR3 is CASRDRASYEQYF. The CDR3 bases are TGTGCCAGCCGGGACAGGGCCTCCTACGAGCAGTACTTC.

Notes on this clone: Other nucleotide sequences from this sample produce the same CDR3. V and J are TRBV7-2 and TRBJ1-1; 8 bases map to TRBD1. Germline V gene sequence: CDR1 SGHTA, CDR2 FQGNSA. With 5 bases clipped from V and 4 bases from J, the junction kept 9 bases outside the gene matches. This CDR3 has 15 amino acids. The CDR3 nucleotides read TGTGCCAGCAGCGCGGGTCAGGGGGCTGGCACTGAAGCTTTCTTT. Translation gives CASSAGQGAGTEAFF.

The chain combines TRBV19 with TRBJ2-6; D not resolved. This CDR3 comprises 14 residues. Germline CDR1 and CDR2: LNHDA and SQIVND (reference sequence). V gave up 5 bases and J gave up 2 bases, with 7 bases separating them. The CDR3 loop reads CASSPYAGANVLTF. CDR3 coding DNA: TGTGCCAGTAGTCCCTACGCTGGGGCCAACGTCCTGACTTTC.

The rearrangement links TRBV6-5 to TRBJ2-1; D possibly corresponds to TRBD2 (5 bases). Germline CDR1 is MNHEY and CDR2 is SVGAGI. V was clipped by 6 bases and J by 9 bases, with 15 bases between them. The CDR3 loop spans 13 amino acids. CDR3 nucleotides: TGTGCCAGCAGAGCACCCCCCAGCGGTGAGCAGTTCTTC. As protein: CASRAPPSGEQFF.

The rearrangement links TRBV9 to TRBJ2-1; 8 bases are shared with TRBD2. This CDR3 is built from 14 residues. V gave up 2 bases and J gave up 8 bases; unmatched junction bases: 6. Germline V gene sequence: CDR1 SGDLS, CDR2 YYNGEE. CDR3 region: CASSVVGTSHEQFF. DNA of the CDR3: TGTGCCAGCAGCGTTGTCGGGACTAGTCATGAGCAGTTCTTC.

The V and J genes are TRBV18 and TRBJ2-5, with D tentatively TRBD1 (6 bases). This CDR3 has 13 amino acids. The V gene lost 8 bases and the J gene lost 3 bases, with 13 bases spanning the gap. Germline assignment: CDR1 KGHSH and CDR2 LQKENI. The CDR3, as DNA: TGTGCCAGCCAGGCAGGGGTGGAAGAGACCCAGTACTTC. It yields the protein CASQAGVEETQYF.

The rearrangement links TRBV5-4 to TRBJ1-6, with 8 bases aligning to TRBD1. CDR3 length: 14 amino acids. J gave up 10 bases and V 2 bases, and 5 bases lay outside the gene matches. Germline assignment: CDR1 SGHNT and CDR2 YYREEE (reference sequence). The CDR3 spells CASSFETGASPLHF. CDR3 coding DNA: TGTGCCAGCAGCTTCGAGACAGGGGCCTCACCCCTCCACTTT.

V is TRBV7-3 and J is TRBJ2-3; TRBD1 is a possible D gene (5 bases). V lost 2 bases, J lost 9 bases, and 9 bases lay in between. CDR3 size: 12 residues. CDR1 SGHTA and CDR2 FQGTGA come from the germline V gene. The CDR3 loop is CASSLSRGTQYF. The CDR3 bases are TGTGCCAGCAGCTTATCTAGGGGAACGCAGTATTTT.